This record looks at one TCR beta chain sequence and its context. Its target is not known. The data are from a study of shared clonotypes between healthy human individuals. TCRdb's table, derived via immunoSEQ multiplex PCR, lists solely in-frame clones and lacks some. This table holds roughly 2.6 million clones, approximately 90% found once. The CDR3 has 15 amino acids. V dropped 4 bases and J dropped 0 bases, with 10 bases sitting between them. Germline V gives CDR1 LGHNA, CDR2 YSLEER. Everyone who donated was a Caucasian adult who lived in Nashville, Tennessee. Whole-study findings and limits: Naive CD4 clonotypes overlapped across a few donors at around 4.8%.

The chain couples TRBV4-3 to TRBJ1-3; TRBD1 is a possible D gene (5 bases). This TCR was sampled from a man between 18 and 29 years old in good health. The sequencing sample was made of naive CD4+ T cells sorted from blood. The sample's subset: CD45RA+ positively selected. The CDR3 spells CASSRPGSSGNTIYF. In DNA, the CDR3 is TGCGCCAGCAGCCGGCCAGGGAGCTCTGGAAACACCATATATTTT.